A selection of T cell receptor beta chains follows, all from one sample in a study of T cell responses to AZD1222 COVID-19 vaccine. Sequencing used immunoSEQ multiplex PCR; TCRdb keeps in-frame clones, though not all of them. The data hold some 150,000 clones, with approximately 88% observed a single time. The starting material was peripheral blood, obtained 28 days after the second AZD1222 dose. These receptors were taken from an adult who received the AZD1222 COVID-19 vaccine. Both conserved end residues are part of each CDR3. A D gene is named only where the DNA matches it firmly. The size field is filled for only some rows; it gives once, few, many or a size class.

-	TRBV14	-	TRBJ2-1	TGTGCCAGCAGCCAAGGGAGTGGGGGTGGACGGCAGTTCTTC	CASSQGSGGGRQFF
TRBD2	TRBV7-8	-	TRBJ2-1	TGTGCCAGCAGCTTATTGGAACTAGCGGGGGTTGGGGAGCAGTTCTTC	CASSLLELAGVGEQFF
-	TRBV12-5	-	TRBJ1-2	TGTGCTAGTGGTTGGGCATCTGCGGTCTACTATGGCTACACCTTC	CASGWASAVYYGYTF
-	TRBV30	-	TRBJ2-5	TGTGCCTGGAGTGTACTGGGTTGGGAGACCCAGTACTTC	CAWSVLGWETQYF
-	TRBV25-1	-	TRBJ1-2	TGTGCCAGCAGTGGTAAAGGGGACGGTGGCTACACCTTC	CASSGKGDGGYTF
TRBD1	TRBV6-5	once	TRBJ1-1	TGTGCCACGGAATTCGGGACAGGGGACACTGAAGCTTTCTTT	CATEFGTGDTEAFF
-	TRBV6-5	-	TRBJ2-5	TGTGCCAGCAGCTACGGACAGTTCCCGCACGGGGAGACCCAGTACTTC	CASSYGQFPHGETQYF
TRBD1	TRBV20-1	-	TRBJ1-1	TGCAGTGCTCCGGACAGGCTTGAAGCTTTCTTT	CSAPDRLEAFF
TRBD1	TRBV19	-	TRBJ1-6	TGTGCCAGTAGTCCCGGCAGTTCCGACAGGGACTATAATTCACCCCTCCACTTT	CASSPGSSDRDYNSPLHF
-	TRBV3-1/TRBV3-2	-	TRBJ1-2	TGTGCCAGCAGCCAAGTACGAGGGGCTGGCTACACCTTC	CASSQVRGAGYTF
-	TRBV3-1/TRBV3-2	-	TRBJ1-4	TGTGCCAGCAGCCCCCGCCGCGGACGCGAGGAAAAACTGTTTTTT	CASSPRRGREEKLFF
-	TRBV19	-	TRBJ1-2	TGTGCCAGTAGCCCAACAAATATCAACGGCTACACCTTC	CASSPTNINGYTF
-	TRBV25-1	-	TRBJ2-1	TGTGCCAGCAGTGAATATAATAAGGGGGGATACAATGAGCAGTTCTTC	CASSEYNKGGYNEQFF
-	TRBV19	-	TRBJ1-6	TGTGCCAGTAGTTTCTCTGGGGTTCCTAATAATTCACCCCTCCACTTT	CASSFSGVPNNSPLHF